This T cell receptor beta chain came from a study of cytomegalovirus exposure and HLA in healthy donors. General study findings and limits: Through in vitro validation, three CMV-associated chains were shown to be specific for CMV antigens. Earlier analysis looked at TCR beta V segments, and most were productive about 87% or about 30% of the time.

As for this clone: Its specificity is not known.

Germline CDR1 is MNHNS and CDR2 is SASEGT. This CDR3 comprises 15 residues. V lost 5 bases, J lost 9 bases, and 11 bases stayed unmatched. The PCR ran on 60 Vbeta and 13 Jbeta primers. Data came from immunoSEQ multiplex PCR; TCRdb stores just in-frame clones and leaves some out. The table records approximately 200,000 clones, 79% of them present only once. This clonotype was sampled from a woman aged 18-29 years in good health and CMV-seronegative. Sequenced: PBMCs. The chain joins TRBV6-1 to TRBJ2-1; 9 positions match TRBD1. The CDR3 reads CASSPSGTGIGEQFF. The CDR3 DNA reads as TGTGCCAGCAGTCCCTCCGGGACAGGGATCGGTGAGCAGTTCTTC.